This T cell receptor beta chain was identified during a study of cytomegalovirus exposure and HLA in healthy donors. This clone showed up just once. Its specificity is unknown. Germline V lookup: CDR1 SNHLY, CDR2 FYNNEI. V dropped 6 bases and J dropped 8 bases, with 13 bases sitting between them. The CDR3 loop spans 13 amino acids. The PCR ran on 60 Vbeta and 13 Jbeta primers. Profiled with immunoSEQ multiplex PCR; TCRdb holds only in-frame clones, not every one. The sample has just over 85,000 clones; roughly three quarters are singletons. Whole-study findings and limits: Evidence from a later analysis indicated that most CMV-associated TCR beta chains looked HLA-restricted. TRBV6-2, TRBV6-3 and some other V segments were excluded as indistinguishable. In a later analysis, V- and J-gene trimming of beta chains associated with a DCLRE1C missense variant, replicated independently.

The TCR originated in a man aged 35 to 55 in good health and CMV-seronegative. Source material: PBMCs. The chain is built from TRBV2 and TRBJ1-4, with a possible D match to TRBD1 (6 bases). CDR3 amino acids: CASRRDIGEKLFF. The CDR3 bases are TGTGCCAGCAGGAGGGACATCGGAGAAAAACTGTTTTTT. The variable domain in full, with the rest retrieved from reference TRBV2 and TRBJ1-4, is EPEVTQTPSHQVTQMGQEVILRCVPISNHLYFYWYRQILGQKVEFLVSFYNNEISEKSEIFDDQFSVERPDGSNFTLKIRSTKLEDSAMYFCASRRDIGEKLFFGSGTQLSVL.